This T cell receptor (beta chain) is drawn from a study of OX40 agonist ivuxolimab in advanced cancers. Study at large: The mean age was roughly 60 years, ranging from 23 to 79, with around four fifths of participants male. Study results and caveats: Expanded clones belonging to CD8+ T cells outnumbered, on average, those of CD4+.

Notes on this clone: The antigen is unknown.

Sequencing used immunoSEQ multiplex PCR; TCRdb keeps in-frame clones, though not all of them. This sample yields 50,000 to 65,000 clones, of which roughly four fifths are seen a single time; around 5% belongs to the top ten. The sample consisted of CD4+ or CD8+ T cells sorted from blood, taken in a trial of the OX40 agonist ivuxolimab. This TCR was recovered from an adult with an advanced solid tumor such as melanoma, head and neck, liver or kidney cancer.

The CDR3 sequence is CASGTGPAYHGYTF. CDR3 sequence (DNA): TGTGCCAGCGGTACGGGACCTGCGTACCATGGCTACACCTTC. The J gene is TRBJ1-2, the V gene TRBV19; TRBD1 might be the D (5 bases). Germline loops: CDR1 LNHDA, CDR2 SQIVND (reference sequence). Trimming left V 9 bases short and J 6 bases short, with 20 bases between. This CDR3 is 14 amino acids long.